This T cell receptor beta chain was profiled in a study of cytomegalovirus exposure and HLA in healthy donors. With 5 bases clipped from V and 2 bases from J, the junction kept 7 bases outside the gene matches. Germline V lookup: CDR1 SGHTA, CDR2 FQGNSA. The CDR3 has 15 amino acids. The PCR ran on 60 Vbeta and 13 Jbeta primers. Sequenced by immunoSEQ multiplex PCR; TCRdb stores in-frame clones only, minus some. The sample yields 150,000 to 200,000 clones, more than 60% seen once. Comments on this clone: The antigen is unknown.

Findings of the study overall: Diagnosis of cytomegalovirus status made by the classifier reportedly showed high specificity and sensitivity. Cytomegalovirus association was listed for 150 to 200 TCR beta chains. 87-base-pair reads could not separate some V segments, including TRBV6-2 and TRBV6-3. Many donors shared some public TCRs, even though most TCR sequences were rare.

The specimen sequenced was PBMCs. V and J are TRBV7-2 and TRBJ2-7, with TRBD2 matching over 9 bases. This TCR was recovered from a man younger than 35 in good health and CMV-seropositive. CDR3 protein: CASSARTSVAYEQYF. The CDR3 coding sequence is TGTGCCAGCAGCGCACGGACTAGCGTTGCCTACGAGCAGTACTTC.